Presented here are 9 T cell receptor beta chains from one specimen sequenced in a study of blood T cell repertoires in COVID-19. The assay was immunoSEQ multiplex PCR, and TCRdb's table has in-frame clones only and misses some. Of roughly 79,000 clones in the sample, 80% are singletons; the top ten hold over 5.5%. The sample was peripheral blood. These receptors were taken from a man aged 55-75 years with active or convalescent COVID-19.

The CDR3 reads CASSPRDRGLAFNQPQHF. The CDR3 coding sequence is TGTGCCAGCAGTCCTAGGGACAGGGGGCTGGCCTTCAATCAGCCCCAGCATTTT. This rearrangement joins TRBV27 to TRBJ1-5; 12 nucleotides agree with TRBD1. Germline-derived CDR1 and CDR2 are MNHEY and SMNVEV (reference sequence). The V segment lost 5 bases and the J segment 3 bases; nucleotides outside the gene matches: 11. The length of the CDR3 is 18 residues.

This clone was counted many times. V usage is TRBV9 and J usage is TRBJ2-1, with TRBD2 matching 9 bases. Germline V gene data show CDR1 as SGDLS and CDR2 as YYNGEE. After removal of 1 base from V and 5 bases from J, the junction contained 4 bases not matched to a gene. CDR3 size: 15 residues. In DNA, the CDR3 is TGTGCCAGCAGCGTACGCGGGGGGGCCAACAATGAGCAGTTCTTC. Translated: CASSVRGGANNEQFF.

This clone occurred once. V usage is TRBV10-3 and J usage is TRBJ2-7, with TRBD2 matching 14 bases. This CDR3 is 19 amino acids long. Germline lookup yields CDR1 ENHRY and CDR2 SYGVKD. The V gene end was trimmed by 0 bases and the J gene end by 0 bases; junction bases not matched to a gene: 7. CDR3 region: CAISESGTSGGPSSYEQYF. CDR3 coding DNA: TGTGCCATCAGTGAGTCGGGGACTAGCGGGGGACCGTCCTCCTACGAGCAGTACTTC.

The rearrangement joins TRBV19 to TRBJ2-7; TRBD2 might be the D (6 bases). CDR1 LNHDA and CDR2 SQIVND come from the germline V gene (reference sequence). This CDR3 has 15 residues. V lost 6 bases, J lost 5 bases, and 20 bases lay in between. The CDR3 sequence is CASRGVGGARNEQYF. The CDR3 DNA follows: TGTGCCAGTAGAGGGGTAGGAGGGGCGAGGAACGAGCAGTACTTC.

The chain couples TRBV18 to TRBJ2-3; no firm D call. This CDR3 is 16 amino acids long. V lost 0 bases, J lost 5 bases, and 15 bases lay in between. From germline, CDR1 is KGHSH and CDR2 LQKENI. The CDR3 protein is CASSPPWAAPGDTQYF. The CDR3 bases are TGTGCCAGCTCACCACCATGGGCAGCTCCTGGAGATACGCAGTATTTT.

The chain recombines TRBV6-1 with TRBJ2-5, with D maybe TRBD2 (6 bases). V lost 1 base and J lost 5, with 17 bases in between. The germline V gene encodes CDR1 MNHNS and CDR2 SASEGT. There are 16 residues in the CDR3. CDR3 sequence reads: CASSEGRPTRGETQYF. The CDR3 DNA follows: TGTGCCAGCAGTGAAGGGCGTCCGACCCGGGGGGAGACCCAGTACTTC.

In DNA, the CDR3 is TGTGCCAGCAGCCAGGGGGTTTACCAAGAGACCCAGTACTTC. Translated: CASSQGVYQETQYF. This rearrangement joins TRBV5-6 to TRBJ2-5; TRBD1 agrees at 7 bases. This CDR3 has 14 amino acids. The J segment lost 0 bases and the V segment lost 4 bases, leaving 3 bases of the junction unmatched. Germline V gene data show CDR1 as SGHDT and CDR2 as YYEEEE.

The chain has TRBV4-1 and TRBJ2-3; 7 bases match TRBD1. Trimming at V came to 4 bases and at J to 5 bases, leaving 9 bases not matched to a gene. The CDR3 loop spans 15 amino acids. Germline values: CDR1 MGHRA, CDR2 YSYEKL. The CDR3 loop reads CASSRPQGPKDTQYF. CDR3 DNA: TGCGCCAGCAGCCGACCACAGGGGCCGAAAGATACGCAGTATTTT.

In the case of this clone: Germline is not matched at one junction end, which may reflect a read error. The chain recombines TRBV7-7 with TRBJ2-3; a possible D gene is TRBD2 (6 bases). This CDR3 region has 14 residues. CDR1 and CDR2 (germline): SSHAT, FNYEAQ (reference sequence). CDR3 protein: CASSPGTPGDTQYF. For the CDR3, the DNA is TGTGCTAGCAGCCCCGGGACTCCAGGGGATACGCAGTATTTT.